This is a list of T cell receptor beta chains from one sample in a study of T cells in Graves' hyperthyroidism and ophthalmopathy. Via MiXCR, TCRdb re-called the multiplex PCR reads, giving one row per CDR3 protein. This table holds around 200,000 distinct CDR3 sequences, 15% to 20% found once. Material for sequencing was blood. The source is a woman in her 50s with Graves' hyperthyroidism. Each CDR3 is given without its conserved first and last residue. The listing skips clone size in some rows; elsewhere it reads once, few, many or a size class.

abundance	len	j_gene	v_gene	CDR3aa
many	14	TRBJ1-6	TRBV25-1	ASSEFSAGWGSPLH
many	12	TRBJ1-1	TRBV10-2	ASSQTGDHTEAF
many	16	TRBJ2-5	TRBV6-1	ASSGAGTSPIGQETQY
many	13	TRBJ1-1	TRBV5-1	ASSLWPGEGTEAF
.	11	TRBJ2-1	TRBV11-2	ASSTASYNEQF
many	12	TRBJ1-3	TRBV10-3	AIRGTAGPNTIY
many	10	TRBJ1-2	TRBV2	ASSKTEGGYT
many	12	TRBJ1-5	TRBV2	ASSPLGANQPQH
many	15	TRBJ2-5	TRBV7-9	ASSFRLAGALQETQY
many	12	TRBJ1-1	TRBV19	ASSKGGLITEAF
few	16	TRBJ1-6	TRBV7-2	ASSPRAGVSLLDSPLH
many	10	TRBJ1-5	TRBV20-1	SAPGRGRPQH
.	11	TRBJ1-5	TRBV20-1	SARAAANQPQH
many	12	TRBJ2-3	TRBV12-5	ASGLEGAMDTQY
many	15	TRBJ1-6	TRBV25-1	ASSSQGLGSYNSPLH
many	9	TRBJ2-1	TRBV2	ASMVEDEQF
.	11	TRBJ1-1	TRBV7-3	ASSRDPNTVAF
many	12	TRBJ2-4	TRBV5-5	ASSLEGAINIQY
many	12	TRBJ2-4	TRBV18	ASSLSGSKNIQY
many	13	TRBJ1-6	TRBV2	ASREQGSANSPLH
many	13	TRBJ1-4	TRBV14	ASSQFSTTNEKLF
many	10	TRBJ1-1	TRBV12-3/TRBV12-4	ASSERGSEAF
many	12	TRBJ2-7	TRBV6-1	ASSLMGGTYEQY
many	10	TRBJ1-2	TRBV29-1	SVRGQGASHT
many	15	TRBJ1-1	TRBV11-2	ASSLVPWTGMNTEAF
many	14	TRBJ2-2	TRBV6-1	ASSLQEQGFAGELF
many	10	TRBJ2-2	TRBV29-1	SVEGMSGELF
many	14	TRBJ1-2	TRBV7-3	ASSVRAGRQGGGYT
many	14	TRBJ1-4	TRBV24-1	ATSEGNGASNEKLF
many	11	TRBJ1-1	TRBV20-1	SASLDRATEAF
many	11	TRBJ1-1	TRBV10-1	ASSESRVTEAF